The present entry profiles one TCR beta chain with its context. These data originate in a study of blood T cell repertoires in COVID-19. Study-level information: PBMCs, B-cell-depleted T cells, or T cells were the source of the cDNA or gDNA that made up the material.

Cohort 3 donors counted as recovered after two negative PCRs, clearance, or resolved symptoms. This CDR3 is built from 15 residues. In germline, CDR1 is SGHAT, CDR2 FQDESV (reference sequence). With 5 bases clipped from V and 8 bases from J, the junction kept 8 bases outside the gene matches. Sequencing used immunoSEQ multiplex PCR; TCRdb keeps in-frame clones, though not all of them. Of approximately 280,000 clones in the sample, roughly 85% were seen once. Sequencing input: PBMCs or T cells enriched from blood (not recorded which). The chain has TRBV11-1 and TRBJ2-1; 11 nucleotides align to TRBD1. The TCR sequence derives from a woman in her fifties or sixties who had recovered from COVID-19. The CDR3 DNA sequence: TGTGCCAGCAGCCAGGGACAGGGGGAAATCTATGAGCAGTTCTTC. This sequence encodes CASSQGQGEIYEQFF.